This TCR beta chain was documented in a study of response to subunit inactivated influenza vaccine. Broader study findings: Authors suggested that a seasonal influenza vaccination recruits few new T cells each time.

This clonotype was seen repeatedly, ten times or more. Antigen: not known. One entry per CDR3 protein results from TCRdb running MiXCR on the RT-PCR reads. The sample lists approximately 530,000 distinct CDR3 sequences; less than 10% were seen once. This CDR3 has 14 residues. V lost 1 base, J lost 3 bases, and 7 bases lay in between. Looked up from germline, CDR1 is MGHRA and CDR2 is YSYEKL. Source: PBMCs from blood, taken about 24 months after vaccination. This chain connects TRBV4-1 to TRBJ1-3; no firm D call. The clonotype originates from a man between 50 and 70 years old who received an inactivated influenza vaccine. CDR3 sequence (DNA): TGCGCCAGCAGCCAAGCTGGGATTGGAAACACCATATATTTT. Translated: CASSQAGIGNTIYF.